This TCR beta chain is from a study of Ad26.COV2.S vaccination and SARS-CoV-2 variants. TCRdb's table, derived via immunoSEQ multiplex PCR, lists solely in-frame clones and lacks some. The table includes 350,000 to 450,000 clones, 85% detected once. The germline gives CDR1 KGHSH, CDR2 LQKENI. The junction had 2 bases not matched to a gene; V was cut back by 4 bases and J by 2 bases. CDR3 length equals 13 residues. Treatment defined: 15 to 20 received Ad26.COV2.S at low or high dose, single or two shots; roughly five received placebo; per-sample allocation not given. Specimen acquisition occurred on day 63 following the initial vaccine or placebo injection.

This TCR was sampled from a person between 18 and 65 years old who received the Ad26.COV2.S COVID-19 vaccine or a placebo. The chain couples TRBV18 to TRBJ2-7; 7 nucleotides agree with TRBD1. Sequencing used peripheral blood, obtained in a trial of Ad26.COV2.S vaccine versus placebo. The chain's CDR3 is CASSLTGAYEQYF. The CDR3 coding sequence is TGTGCCAGCTCACTTACAGGGGCCTACGAGCAGTACTTC. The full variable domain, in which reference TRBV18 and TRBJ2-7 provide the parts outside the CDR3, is NAGVMQNPRHLVRRRGQEARLRCSPMKGHSHVYWYRQLPEEGLKFMVYLQKENIIDESGMPKERFSAEFPKEGPSILRIQQVVRGDSAAYFCASSLTGAYEQYFGPGTRLTVT.